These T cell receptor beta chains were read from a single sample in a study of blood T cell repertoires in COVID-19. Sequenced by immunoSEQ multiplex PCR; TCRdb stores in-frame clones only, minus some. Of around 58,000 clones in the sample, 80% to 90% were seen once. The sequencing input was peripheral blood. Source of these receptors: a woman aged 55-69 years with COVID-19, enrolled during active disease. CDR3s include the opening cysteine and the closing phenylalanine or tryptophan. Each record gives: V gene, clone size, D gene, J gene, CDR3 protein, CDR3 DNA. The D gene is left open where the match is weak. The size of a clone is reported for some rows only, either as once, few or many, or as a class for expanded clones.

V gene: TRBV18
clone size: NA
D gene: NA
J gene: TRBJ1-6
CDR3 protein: CASSRLSYNSPLHF
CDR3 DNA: TGTGCCAGCTCACGACTGTCCTATAATTCACCCCTCCACTTT

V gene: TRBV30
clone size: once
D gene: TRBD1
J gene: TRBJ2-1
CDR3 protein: CAWVGTGGNNEQFF
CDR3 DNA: TGTGCCTGGGTTGGGACAGGGGGAAACAATGAGCAGTTCTTC

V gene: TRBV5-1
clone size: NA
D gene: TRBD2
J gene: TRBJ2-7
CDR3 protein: CASSLTGLAGGHKQYF
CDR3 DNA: TGCGCCAGCAGCTTGACGGGACTAGCGGGGGGGCATAAGCAGTACTTC

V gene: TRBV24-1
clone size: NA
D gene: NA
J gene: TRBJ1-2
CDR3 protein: CATSAGFYGYTF
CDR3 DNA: TGTGCCACCAGTGCGGGGTTCTATGGCTACACCTTC

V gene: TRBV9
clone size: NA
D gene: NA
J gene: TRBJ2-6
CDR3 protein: CASSASIGGAGSGANVLTF
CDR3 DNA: TGTGCCAGCAGCGCTAGTATTGGGGGCGCCGGCTCTGGGGCCAACGTCCTGACTTTC

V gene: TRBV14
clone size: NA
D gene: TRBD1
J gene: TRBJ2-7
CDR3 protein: CASSQRPGQGTDEQYF
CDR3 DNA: TGTGCCAGCAGCCAAAGACCGGGACAGGGAACTGACGAGCAGTACTTC

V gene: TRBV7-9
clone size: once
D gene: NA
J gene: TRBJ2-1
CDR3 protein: CASSSNLVTGEQFF
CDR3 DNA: TGTGCCAGCAGCTCCAACTTAGTGACTGGAGAGCAGTTCTTC

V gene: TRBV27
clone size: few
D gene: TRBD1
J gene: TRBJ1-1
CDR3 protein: CASSLSPGQSTEAFF
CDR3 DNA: TGTGCCAGCAGTTTATCGCCGGGACAGAGCACTGAAGCTTTCTTT

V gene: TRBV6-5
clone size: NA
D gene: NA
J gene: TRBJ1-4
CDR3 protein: CASSAQGGKLFF
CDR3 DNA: TGTGCCAGCAGCGCACAGGGTGGAAAACTGTTTTTT

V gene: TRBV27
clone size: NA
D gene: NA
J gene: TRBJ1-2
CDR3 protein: CASSSGFYGYTF
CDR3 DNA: TGTGCCAGCAGTTCCGGGTTTTATGGCTACACCTTC

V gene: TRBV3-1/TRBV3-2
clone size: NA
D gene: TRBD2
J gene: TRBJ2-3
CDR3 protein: CASSHPGAGPDTQYF
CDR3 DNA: TGTGCCAGCAGCCACCCGGGAGCGGGACCAGATACGCAGTATTTT

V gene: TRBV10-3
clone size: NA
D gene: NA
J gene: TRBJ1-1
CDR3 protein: CAISGQRGGGTEAFF
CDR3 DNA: TGTGCCATCAGTGGGCAGAGAGGGGGAGGGACTGAAGCTTTCTTT

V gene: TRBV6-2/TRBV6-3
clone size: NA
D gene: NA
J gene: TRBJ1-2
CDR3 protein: CASSSAQRGYTF
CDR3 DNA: TGTGCCAGCAGCTCGGCGCAGCGCGGCTACACCTTC

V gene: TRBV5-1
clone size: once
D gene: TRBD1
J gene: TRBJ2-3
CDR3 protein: CASSWGQGAGADTQYF
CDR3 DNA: TGCGCCAGCAGCTGGGGGCAGGGGGCCGGAGCAGATACGCAGTATTTT

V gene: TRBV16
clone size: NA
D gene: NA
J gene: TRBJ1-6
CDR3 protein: CASSPIPSLDRAPLHF
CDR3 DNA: TGTGCCAGCAGCCCAATCCCTAGCCTGGACCGAGCACCCCTCCACTTT

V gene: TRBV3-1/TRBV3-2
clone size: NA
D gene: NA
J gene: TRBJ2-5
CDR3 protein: CASSRAGGETQYF
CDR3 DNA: TGTGCCAGCAGCCGGGCCGGGGGAGAGACCCAGTACTTC

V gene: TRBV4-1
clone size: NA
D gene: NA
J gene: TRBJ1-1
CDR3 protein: CASSQGQGFTEAFF
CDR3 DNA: TGCGCCAGCAGCCAAGGGCAGGGATTCACTGAAGCTTTCTTT

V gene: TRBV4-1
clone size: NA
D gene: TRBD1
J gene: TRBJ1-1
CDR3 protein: CASSLRTGANTEAFF
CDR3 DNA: TGCGCCAGCAGCCTTAGGACAGGGGCCAACACTGAAGCTTTCTTT

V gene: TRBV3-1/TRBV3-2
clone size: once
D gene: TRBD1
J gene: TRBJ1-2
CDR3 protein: CASSPGQGNYGYTF
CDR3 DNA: TGTGCCAGCAGCCCGGGACAGGGCAACTATGGCTACACCTTC

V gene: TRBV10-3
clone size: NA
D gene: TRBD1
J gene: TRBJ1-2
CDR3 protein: CATGQDGNYGYTF
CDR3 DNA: TGTGCCACGGGACAGGATGGGAACTATGGCTACACCTTC

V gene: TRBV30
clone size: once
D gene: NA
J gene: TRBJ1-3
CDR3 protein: CAWSGLDTLPGNTIYF
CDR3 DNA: TGTGCCTGGAGTGGACTGGACACGCTTCCTGGAAACACCATATATTTT

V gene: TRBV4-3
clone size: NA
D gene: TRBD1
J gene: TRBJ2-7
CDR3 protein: CASSQYPGQGAEQYF
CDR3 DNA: TGCGCCAGCAGCCAATACCCGGGACAGGGTGCCGAGCAGTACTTC

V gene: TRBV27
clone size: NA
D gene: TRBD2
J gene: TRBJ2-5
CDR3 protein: CASSYYRGGLRETQYF
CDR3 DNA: TGTGCCAGCAGTTACTATCGCGGGGGGCTCAGAGAGACCCAGTACTTC

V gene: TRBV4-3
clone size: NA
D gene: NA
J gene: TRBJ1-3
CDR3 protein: CASSQVQGTGNTIYF
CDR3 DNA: TGCGCCAGCAGCCAAGTTCAGGGGACTGGAAACACCATATATTTT

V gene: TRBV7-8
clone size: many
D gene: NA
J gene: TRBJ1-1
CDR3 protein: CASSLMASDTEAFF
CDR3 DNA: TGTGCCAGCAGCTTAATGGCCTCAGACACTGAAGCTTTCTTT